Presented here are 8 T cell receptor beta chains from one specimen sequenced in a study of T cell responses to AZD1222 COVID-19 vaccine. Here immunoSEQ multiplex PCR was the method, and the copy in TCRdb shows in-frame clones only, minus some. The sample shows some 250,000 clones, almost 95% of them seen only once. The specimen was peripheral blood, collected 28 days after the second AZD1222 dose. These receptors all come from an adult who received the AZD1222 COVID-19 vaccine.

On this clone: This CDR3 is also generated by other DNA sequences in the sample. The chain couples TRBV5-1 to TRBJ1-3; 7 positions agree with TRBD1. The CDR3 is 15 amino acids. With V trimmed by 0 bases and J by 2 bases, 2 bases remained unmatched. CDR1 and CDR2 from the germline V gene are SGHRS and YFSETQ. The CDR3 loop is CASSLATGTGNTIYF. The CDR3 nucleotides read TGCGCCAGCAGCTTGGCGACAGGGACTGGAAACACCATATATTTT.

This clone was detected only once. The CDR3, as DNA: TGTGCCAGCAGTCCGCGACAGGAAGGATCACCCCTCCACTTT. This codes for CASSPRQEGSPLHF. The chain is built from TRBV27 and TRBJ1-6; tentatively, D is TRBD1 (6 bases). Deletions cut 5 bases from V and 10 bases from J, with 15 bases between. The length of the CDR3 is 14 residues. Germline V gene data show CDR1 as MNHEY and CDR2 as SMNVEV (reference sequence).

The chain combines TRBV19 with TRBJ2-5; D possibly uses TRBD1 or TRBD2 (6 bases each). V was shortened by 5 bases and J by 5 bases, with 18 bases between the two germline ends. This CDR3 has 15 residues. In germline, CDR1 is LNHDA, CDR2 SQIVND (reference sequence). Written as DNA, the CDR3 is TGTGCCAGTAGTTGGGTAGTGGGGGGCTCGGAGACCCAGTACTTC. It yields the protein CASSWVVGGSETQYF.

This clone was counted only a few times. The CDR3 loop reads CASSGRGTDTQYF. The CDR3 DNA is TGTGCCAGCAGCGGGCGAGGAACAGATACGCAGTATTTT. The gene calls are TRBV3-1 (or the pseudogene TRBV3-2) and TRBJ2-3; D ambiguous. The CDR3 length is 13 residues. Between the trimmed V and J ends, which lost 5 bases and 3 bases, there was a span of 9 bases. Looked up from germline, CDR1 is LGHDT and CDR2 is YNNKEL (reference sequence).

This chain links TRBV27 with TRBJ2-7; D is possibly TRBD2 (5 bases). Germline values: CDR1 MNHEY, CDR2 SMNVEV (reference sequence). Trimming cost V 3 bases and J 4 bases, with 13 bases left between them. The CDR3 has 14 amino acids. The CDR3 spells CASSFGGPSYEQYF. The CDR3, as DNA: TGTGCCAGCAGTTTTGGCGGGCCTTCGTACGAGCAGTACTTC.

The chain couples TRBV11-2 to TRBJ2-2; D is uncertain. CDR3 length: 14 residues. Per the germline V gene, CDR1 is SGHAT and CDR2 is FQNNGV. V was shortened by 6 bases and J by 6 bases, with 14 bases between the two germline ends. This CDR3 reads CASSPDPTPGELFF. The CDR3 DNA reads as TGTGCCAGCAGTCCGGACCCGACCCCCGGGGAGCTGTTTTTT.

The CDR3 region has the DNA TGTGCCAGCAGCAAAGCGCATAGGGGAAGCACCGGGGAGCTGTTTTTT. The encoded protein is CASSKAHRGSTGELFF. The genes are TRBV21-1 and TRBJ2-2; TRBD1 is the table's D call, not checked against the DNA. TRBV21-1 is tagged as a pseudogene. CDR3 size: 16 residues.

The CDR3 region is CASTDRTSGSSYNEQFF. For the CDR3, the DNA is TGTGCCAGCACCGACCGGACTAGCGGGAGCTCCTACAATGAGCAGTTCTTC. The chain employs TRBV19 and TRBJ2-1; TRBD2 matches 13 bases. The V segment lost 9 bases and the J segment 0 bases; nucleotides outside the gene matches: 8. Germline loops: CDR1 LNHDA, CDR2 SQIVND (reference sequence). The CDR3 runs 17 residues.